The 5 T cell receptor beta chains below were found in one sample sequenced in a study of PD-1 blockade in classical Hodgkin lymphoma. Autologous stem cell transplantation was followed by relapse in every patient, and brentuximab vedotin exposure varied. Repertoires were generated with immunoSEQ multiplex PCR, while TCRdb's copy carries only in-frame clones and drops some. The data contain 46,000 or so clones, around 70% of them singletons. This material consisted of peripheral blood mononuclear cells (PBMCs), taken at baseline. The receptors here all came from a human donor with classical Hodgkin lymphoma.

This chain connects TRBV2 to TRBJ1-1; TRBD1 matches 10 bases. Germline-derived CDR1 and CDR2 are SNHLY and FYNNEI. The junction had 4 bases not matched to a gene; V was cut back by 8 bases and J by 4 bases. The CDR3 is 13 amino acids. For the CDR3, the DNA is TGTGCCAGCGGGCGGACAGGGGGCACTGAAGCTTTCTTT. It specifies CASGRTGGTEAFF.

The V and J genes are TRBV7-9 and TRBJ1-2; no definite D call. The germline V gene encodes CDR1 SEHNR and CDR2 FQNEAQ (reference sequence). V lost 1 base and J lost 8, with 11 bases in between. The CDR3 extends over 13 amino acids. This CDR3 is CASSLVSSMGYTF. Here the CDR3 DNA reads TGTGCCAGCAGCTTAGTGAGCTCGATGGGCTACACCTTC.

The chain employs TRBV6-5 and TRBJ1-1; D is uncertain. From germline, CDR1 is MNHEY and CDR2 SVGAGI. The CDR3 extends over 15 amino acids. The V gene lost 0 bases and the J gene lost 0 bases, with 8 bases spanning the gap. CDR3 DNA: TGTGCCAGCAGTTACTCTGCCCCGATGAACACTGAAGCTTTCTTT. It translates to CASSYSAPMNTEAFF.

This clone was recorded at least ten times. The chain couples TRBV29-1 to TRBJ1-2; D gene ambiguous. The CDR3 consists of 11 residues. V was pared by 5 bases and J by 3 bases, with 7 bases between. Germline CDR1 reads SQVTM; CDR2 reads ANQGSEA. DNA for the CDR3: TGCAGCGTTAAGCTCGACTATGGCTACACCTTC. This translates into CSVKLDYGYTF.

The CDR3 is CASSFNSFTDTQYF. Written as DNA, the CDR3 is TGTGCCAGCAGTTTTAACTCCTTCACAGATACGCAGTATTTT. The V call is TRBV27, the J call TRBJ2-3; no clear D. The CDR3 consists of 14 residues. Looked up from germline, CDR1 is MNHEY and CDR2 is SMNVEV (reference sequence). V was pared by 3 bases and J by 2 bases, with 9 bases between.